This TCR beta chain was sequenced in a study of T cell responses to AZD1222 COVID-19 vaccine (dated by TCRdb to the early 2020s). Some background on the complete study: Because spike-specific TCR depth and breadth did not differ between the two schedules, AZD1222 recipients who got a second dose at roughly 4 weeks were pooled with those who got a second dose at roughly 12 weeks. A total of just over 230 trial participants underwent TCR sequencing, of whom 207 received two doses of AZD1222 and some 25 received two doses of the MenACWY control vaccine. Trial participants were enrolled by age into 18-55, 56-69 and 70-plus year subgroups, with roughly 150, 30 and 60 TCR-sequenced participants respectively.

The germline V gene (reference sequence) provides CDR1 WNHNN and CDR2 SYGVQD. The CDR3 runs 11 residues from the cysteine to the phenylalanine. The CDR3 DNA has 33 bases and is translated from base 1. The germline ends are 10 bases apart after V is trimmed by 9 bases and J by 5 bases. The CDR3 regions of human TCRbeta chains were subjected to immunosequencing. Per the original workflow: Repertoire TCRs were matched against a reference library of SARS-CoV-2-specific TCRs generated with the MIRA antigen-specificity platform. Breadth was defined as the fraction of unique TCRs that were SARS-CoV-2-associated. Depth was defined as the fraction of total T cells that were SARS-CoV-2-associated. Using the MIRA data, each spike-specific TCR was mapped to the spike region that the TCR reacts to and placed in a CD4 or CD8 class. Log10-transformed breadth and depth values were compared by one-way ANOVA with Sidak's multiple comparisons tests. The table was pulled from immuneACCESS by TCRdb, which kept in-frame rearrangements only. Such tables lose some clones; where checked, under half of the loss comes from unresolved V genes, and the rest has no known cause. V and J calls and clone size follow that table, whereas D and trimming were derived from the DNA. In all, the sample holds about 130,000 clones, and about 85% of those were seen once. The ten largest clones add up to 1.4% to 1.5% of the sample.

What the research found in general, with its limitations: Participants were mostly white British, with more females than males. The authors suggested clonal diversity may have been underestimated. Epitopes outside the regions mutated in the B.1.351 and B.1.1.7 variants were reportedly recognized by nearly half of the unique spike-specific TCRs. No day 14 peak-response samples were available, so repertoires were characterized only after the peak T cell response. Vaccine-associated CD4 TCRs spanned the whole spike protein, with dominant responses in regions 160-218 and 743-854. A significant rise in spike-specific TCR breadth and depth was observed after two AZD1222 doses relative to day 0 and relative to MenACWY recipients. Conclusions about previously exposed vaccinees are limited because only a handful of AZD1222 recipients were SARS-CoV-2 seropositive at baseline. The 56-69-year group was small, and its depth increase did not reach significance, likely because of low power.

Read against the paper, the sample's time point label means: baseline before first vaccination. Samples from vaccinated people were obtained from the UK trials COV001 and COV002, which included a single-blind randomized controlled phase 2/3 trial of AZD1222 (ChAdOx1 nCoV-19) in healthy adults. Trial participant PBMC samples were collected at day 0 and day 28 after the second dose for TCRbeta chain sequencing. Comment on this clone: What this receptor recognizes is not known. No quality values exist for individual bases; no much larger clone is one base distant.

This specimen consisted of peripheral blood, obtained on day 0 of AZD1222 vaccination. The sequence was collected from an adult in good health. The chain uses TRBV10-1 and TRBJ1-1; no D segment can be confidently identified. The CDR3 has the sequence CARKKGTEAFF. The sequenced DNA is TGCGCCAGGAAAAAAGGGACTGAAGCTTTCTTT.